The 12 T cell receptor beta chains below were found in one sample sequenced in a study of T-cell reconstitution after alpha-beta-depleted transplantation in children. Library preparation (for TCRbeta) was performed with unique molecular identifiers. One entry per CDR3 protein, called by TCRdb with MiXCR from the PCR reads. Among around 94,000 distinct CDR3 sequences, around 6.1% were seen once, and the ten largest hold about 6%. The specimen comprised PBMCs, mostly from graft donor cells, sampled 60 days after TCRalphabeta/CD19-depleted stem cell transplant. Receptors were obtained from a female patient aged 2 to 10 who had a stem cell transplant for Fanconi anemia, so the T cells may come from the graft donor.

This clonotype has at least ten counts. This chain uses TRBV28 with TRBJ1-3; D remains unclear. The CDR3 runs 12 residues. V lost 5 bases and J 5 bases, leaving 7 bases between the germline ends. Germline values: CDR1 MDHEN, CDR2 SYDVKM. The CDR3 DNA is TGTGCCAGCAGTCCTATCCGAAACACCATATATTTT. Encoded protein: CASSPIRNTIYF.

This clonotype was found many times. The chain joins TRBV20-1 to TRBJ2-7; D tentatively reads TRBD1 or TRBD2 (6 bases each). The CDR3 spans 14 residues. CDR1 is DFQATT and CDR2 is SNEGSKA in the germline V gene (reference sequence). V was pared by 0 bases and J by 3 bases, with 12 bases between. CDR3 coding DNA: TGCAGTGCTAGAGATCGCAGGGGAGGCTACGAGCAGTACTTC. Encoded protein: CSARDRRGGYEQYF.

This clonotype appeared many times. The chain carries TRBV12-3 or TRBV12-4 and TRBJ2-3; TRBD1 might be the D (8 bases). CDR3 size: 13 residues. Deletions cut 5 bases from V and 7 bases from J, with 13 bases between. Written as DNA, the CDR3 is TGTGCCAGCAGTACAGGGGGGGCCTATACGCAGTATTTT. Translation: CASSTGGAYTQYF.

CDR3 in amino acids: CASSMDTDYEQYF. The CDR3 DNA follows: TGCGCCAGCAGCATGGACACGGACTACGAGCAGTACTTC. The chain uses TRBV5-1 and TRBJ2-7, with a weak D call TRBD1 (5 bases). This CDR3 has 13 residues. The germline V gene has CDR1 SGHRS and CDR2 YFSETQ. Trimming shortened V by 4 bases and J by 3 bases, and 11 bases separated the two germline ends.

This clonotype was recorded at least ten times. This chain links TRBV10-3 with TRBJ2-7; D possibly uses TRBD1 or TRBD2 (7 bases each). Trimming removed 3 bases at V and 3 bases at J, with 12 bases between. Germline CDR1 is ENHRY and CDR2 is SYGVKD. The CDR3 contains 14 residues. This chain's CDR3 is CAISDPGGDYEQYF. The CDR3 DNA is TGTGCCATCAGTGATCCAGGGGGGGACTACGAGCAGTACTTC.

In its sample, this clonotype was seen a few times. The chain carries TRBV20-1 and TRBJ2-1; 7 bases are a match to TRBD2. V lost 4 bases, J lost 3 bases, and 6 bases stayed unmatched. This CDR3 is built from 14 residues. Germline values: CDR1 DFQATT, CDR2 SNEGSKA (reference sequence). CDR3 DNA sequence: TGCAGTGCTAAGCTAGCGGTTCACTACAATGAGCAGTTCTTC. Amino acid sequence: CSAKLAVHYNEQFF.

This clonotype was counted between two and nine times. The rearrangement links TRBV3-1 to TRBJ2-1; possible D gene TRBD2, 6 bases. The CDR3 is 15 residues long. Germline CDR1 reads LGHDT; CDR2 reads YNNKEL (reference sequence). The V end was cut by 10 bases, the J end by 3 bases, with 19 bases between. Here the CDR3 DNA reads TGTGCCACCTCCCAAGATCCGACTAGCTACAATGAGCAGTTCTTC. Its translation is CATSQDPTSYNEQFF.

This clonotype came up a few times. The CDR3 nucleotides are TGTGCCAGCAGTGCTAGCCTAGAATACAATGAGCAGTTCTTC. It encodes CASSASLEYNEQFF. V gene TRBV2 combines with J gene TRBJ2-1, with D tentatively TRBD2 (5 bases). The CDR3 runs to 14 residues. With 4 bases removed from V and 4 bases from J, the gap between germline ends came to 11 bases. Germline-derived CDR1 and CDR2 are SNHLY and FYNNEI.

CDR3 nucleotides: TGTGCCAGCAGCTTACGGGGGCAAGGCTACACCTTC. It yields the protein CASSLRGQGYTF. The chain uses TRBV7-9 and TRBJ1-2; possible D gene TRBD1, 6 bases. Trimming pared 2 bases from V and 8 bases from J, leaving 9 bases between. Germline CDR1 is SEHNR and CDR2 is FQNEAQ (reference sequence). The CDR3 sequence is 12 residues long.

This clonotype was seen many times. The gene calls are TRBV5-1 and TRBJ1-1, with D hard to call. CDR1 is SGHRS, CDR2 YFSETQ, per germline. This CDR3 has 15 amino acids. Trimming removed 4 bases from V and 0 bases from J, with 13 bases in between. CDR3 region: CASSLPQEMNTEAFF. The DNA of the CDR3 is TGCGCCAGCAGCCTACCCCAGGAAATGAACACTGAAGCTTTCTTT.

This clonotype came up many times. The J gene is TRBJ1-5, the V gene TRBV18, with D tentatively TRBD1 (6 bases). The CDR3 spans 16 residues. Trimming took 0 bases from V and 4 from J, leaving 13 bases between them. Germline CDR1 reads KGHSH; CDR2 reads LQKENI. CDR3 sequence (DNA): TGTGCCAGCTCACCACCGCTTCATCAGGGGAATCAGCCCCAGCATTTT. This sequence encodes CASSPPLHQGNQPQHF.

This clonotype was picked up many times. The CDR3 DNA reads TGTGCCAGCAGCTTAGGACTAGCCTTTGCAGAGACCCAGTACTTC. Translating it yields CASSLGLAFAETQYF. The V gene is TRBV7-2, the J gene TRBJ2-5; 7 bases map to TRBD2. The length of the CDR3 is 15 residues. V gave up 1 base and J gave up 4 bases; unmatched junction bases: 6. CDR1 and CDR2 (germline): SGHTA, FQGNSA.